Described below is a single T cell receptor beta chain sequence and its context. Its antigen is as yet unknown. The sample comes from a study of CD8 T cells in ankylosing spondylitis. Study observations and caveats: It appeared that ankylosing spondylitis blood was characterized by a TCR beta motif of under ten highly homologous variants. Reported data indicate significant enrichment of disease-linked clones within matched ankylosing spondylitis synovial fluid. The disease-linked clones had a CD8+ phenotype and low blood frequencies. Certain motif variants had earlier appeared in reactive arthritis synovial fluid and blood.

With molecular barcodes, quantitative 5'-RACE was used to make the TCR beta libraries. TCRdb passed the 5' RACE reads through MiXCR, listing each CDR3 protein once. The sample lists about 130,000 distinct CDR3 sequences, approximately 17% occurring once. Trimming shortened V by 7 bases and J by 16 bases, and 26 bases separated the two germline ends. The germline V gene has CDR1 SGHAT and CDR2 FQNNGV. The CDR3 runs 14 residues. The clonotype was recovered from a male donor with ankylosing spondylitis. The chain joins TRBV11-2 to TRBJ2-1, with D tentatively TRBD2 (6 bases). The specimen was blood, either unsorted or a sorted T cell fraction (not recorded which). The CDR3 sequence: CASTNRESGLTIFF. The CDR3, as DNA: TGTGCCAGCACCAATAGGGAGTCGGGACTCACCATTTTCTTC.